The 10 T cell receptor beta chains reported below all come from one sample, sequenced in a study of T cell responses to AZD1222 COVID-19 vaccine. Sequencing was performed with immunoSEQ multiplex PCR; in TCRdb, only in-frame clones are kept and a portion is missing. In the table there are roughly 180,000 clones, about 95% of which are singletons. Sample: peripheral blood, taken on day 0 of AZD1222 vaccination. These receptors all come from an adult in good health.

V gene TRBV15 combines with J gene TRBJ2-7; 9 nucleotides agree with TRBD1. CDR3 length: 16 residues. With V trimmed by 1 base and J by 6 bases, 10 bases remained unmatched. Germline V gives CDR1 LNHNV, CDR2 YYDKDF (reference sequence). CDR3 amino acids: CATSRAFRQGGREQYF. The CDR3 DNA is TGTGCCACCAGCAGAGCGTTCAGACAGGGGGGACGCGAGCAGTACTTC.

This clone was seen only once. The chain couples TRBV14 to TRBJ2-2, with D unclear. The CDR3 has 15 amino acids. Looked up from germline, CDR1 is SGHDN and CDR2 is FVKESK. V lost 4 bases and J lost 0, with 9 bases in between. CDR3 sequence reads: CASSLHSPNTGELFF. The CDR3 coding sequence is TGTGCCAGCAGCCTGCACTCCCCGAACACCGGGGAGCTGTTTTTT.

This sequence joins TRBV15 and TRBJ2-7; no clear D gene. The V and J ends lost 1 base and 6 bases respectively, with 13 bases between them. This CDR3 has 14 amino acids. Germline V gene data show CDR1 as LNHNV and CDR2 as YYDKDF (reference sequence). CDR3 region: CATSRARGNGEQYF. CDR3 nucleotide sequence: TGTGCCACCAGCAGAGCTAGAGGCAACGGCGAGCAGTACTTC.

This chain joins TRBV18 and TRBJ1-1; D is ambiguous. V lost 5 bases, J lost 2 bases, and 9 bases lay in between. This CDR3 is built from 13 residues. Per germline, CDR1 KGHSH and CDR2 LQKENI. DNA for the CDR3: TGTGCCAGCTCAACGGTCGAAAACACTGAAGCTTTCTTT. Its protein product is CASSTVENTEAFF.

The chain combines TRBV4-2 with TRBJ1-3, with a weak D call TRBD1 (6 bases). CDR1 and CDR2 (germline): LGHNA, YNFKEQ. The V end was cut by 3 bases, the J end by 4 bases, with 22 bases between. The CDR3 has 18 residues. The CDR3 bases are TGTGCCAGCAGCCACCATGGCCAGGGGCACCGGAGGGGAAACACCATATATTTT. It is translated as CASSHHGQGHRRGNTIYF.

The chain recombines TRBV6-5 with TRBJ1-2; D not resolved. Trimming shortened V by 4 bases and J by 4 bases, and 13 bases separated the two germline ends. CDR1 and CDR2 from the germline V gene are MNHEY and SVGAGI. CDR3 length: 14 amino acids. CDR3 region: CASSSPARGYGYTF. The CDR3 DNA reads TGTGCCAGCAGTTCCCCCGCCCGGGGCTATGGCTACACCTTC.

The chain couples TRBV30 to TRBJ1-2; D uncertain. V was trimmed by 6 bases and J by 4 bases, leaving 6 bases between them. This CDR3 comprises 10 residues. Germline CDR1 is GTSNPN and CDR2 is SVGIG (reference sequence). CDR3 in amino acids: CACQSYGYTF. The DNA of the CDR3 is TGTGCCTGCCAGTCCTATGGCTACACCTTC. The full variable domain, in which reference TRBV30 and TRBJ1-2 provide the parts outside the CDR3, is SQTIHQWPATLVQPVGSPLSLECTVEGTSNPNLYWYRQAAGRGLQLLFYSVGIGQISSEVPQNLSASRPQDRQFILSSKKLLLSDSGFYLCACQSYGYTFGSGTRLTVV.

This clone was found once. V is TRBV11-1 and J is TRBJ1-6, with D possibly TRBD1 on 6 matching bases. Germline CDR1 SGHAT, CDR2 FQDESV (reference sequence). V lost 6 bases, J lost 2 bases, and 8 bases lay in between. The CDR3 runs to 14 residues. This chain's CDR3 is CASSGGAYNSPLHF. CDR3 DNA: TGTGCCAGCAGTGGGGGCGCCTATAATTCACCCCTCCACTTT.

The chain links TRBV27 to TRBJ1-2; possibly TRBD1 for D (6 bases). The V gene lost 4 bases and the J gene lost 5 bases, with 11 bases spanning the gap. Germline lookup yields CDR1 MNHEY and CDR2 SMNVEV (reference sequence). This CDR3 is 13 amino acids long. CDR3 loop: CASSSRRGYGYTF. CDR3 in DNA: TGTGCCAGCAGTTCCCGCAGGGGATATGGCTACACCTTC.

The J gene is TRBJ2-7, the V gene TRBV4-2; D not certain. Germline-derived CDR1 and CDR2 are LGHNA and YNFKEQ. CDR3 length equals 15 residues. Trimming cost V 4 bases and J 0 bases, with 13 bases left between them. The CDR3 bases are TGTGCCAGCAGCCCCCGCCACGCGGACTCCTACGAGCAGTACTTC. Translated: CASSPRHADSYEQYF.